Below, one T cell receptor (beta chain) is given with its context. J gave up 3 bases and V 4 bases, and 8 bases lay outside the gene matches. Germline V gene sequence: CDR1 SGHRS, CDR2 YFSETQ. The CDR3 length is 15 residues. This sample was included in a study of blood T cell repertoires in COVID-19. For the study at large: From T cells, B-cell-depleted T cells, or PBMCs came the material, which was cDNA or gDNA.

Per the authors' pipeline: Amplification with reference gene primers provided the estimates of nucleated cell counts. Sequenced by immunoSEQ multiplex PCR; TCRdb stores in-frame clones only, minus some. V and J calls and clone size are given by that table; D and trimming were obtained from the DNA. The profile shows approximately 190,000 clones, under 90% of them singletons. Specimen: peripheral blood. The TCR comes from a young man with active or convalescent COVID-19. This chain links TRBV5-1 with TRBJ1-1; TRBD1 agrees at 8 bases. In nucleotides, the CDR3 is TGCGCCAGCAGCACATCAGGGGGCGGCGACACTGAAGCTTTCTTT. Protein: CASSTSGGGDTEAFF.